The sequence of this T cell receptor (beta chain) was determined in a study of T cell clusters in autoimmune cytopenias (dated by TCRdb to the late 2010s). About the investigation overall: A mean age of approximately 50 years and a median age of around 58 years were recorded for the healthy donor controls, of whom about half of the roughly 43 were female. In autoimmune cytopenia patients, peripheral blood TRB and IGH repertoires were sequenced during active disease and over treatment follow-up, together with healthy, CLL and autoimmune hepatitis controls. Repertoires from autoimmune hepatitis patients were compared with those of about two dozen healthy donors matched for age and sex. The study was designed to test whether a disease-specific immune repertoire signature usable as a blood-based biomarker is carried by autoimmune cytopenia patients. A median TRB sequencing depth of approximately 50,000 reads per sample was reached, and a median of roughly 2,000 distinct TRB clonotypes per sample was obtained. Controls were 20 to 30 age-matched healthy donors for primary cytopenia and about 14 age-matched CLL patients for secondary cytopenia.

Judged by frequency, this clonotype is medium-sized (0.01 to 0.1%); no count was given. The clone's antigen remains unknown. The study at large found these results: Healthy donors had almost three times as many exclusive TRB clusters as active autoimmune hepatitis patients, a finding consistent with an autoimmunity-wide signature. GLIPH suggested that primary autoimmune cytopenia patients lacked physiological T cell clusters: 45 to 55 clusters were exclusive to healthy donors versus around 18 exclusive to patients. The T cell clusters were defined only in silico, and the functional role of the clusters still needed to be validated experimentally. TRB repertoire shifts, with less even repertoires in secondary cytopenia and CLL, mostly reflected lymphoma bias rather than autoimmunity. The cluster-lack signature was not observed for secondary cytopenia versus CLL, as the signature was apparently masked by the dominant lymphoma-associated repertoire.

Each sample's TRB amplification started from around 230 ng of peripheral blood genomic DNA, which corresponds to some 36,000 genome equivalents. TRB rearrangements were amplified by multiplex PCR following a touch-down protocol, with the TRB-A and TRB-B primer pools mixed in one tube. Two consecutive PCR reactions with Phusion HS II polymerase added Illumina adapters and sample indices to the amplicons. After gel purification with the NucleoSpin Gel and PCR Clean-up kit, the amplicons were quantified by Qubit and checked for quality on an Agilent 2100 Bioanalyzer. Sequencing of the libraries was done on an Illumina MiSeq with paired-end, single-indexed, 600-cycle runs. The published analysis was carried out like this. MiXCR version 2.1.12, together with the default MiXCR reference library, was used to align and assemble the TRB reads. Each unique CDR3 nucleotide sequence defined a clone, and only productive sequences with at least two reads were analysed. Repertoire diversity was assessed with alpha-parameterized diversity profiles (alpha 0 to 5), including the Shannon (alpha 1) and Simpson (alpha 2) indices, which were computed with an R script. The tcR package was used to compute combinatorial TRB VJ usage, which was then compared between cohorts by principal component analysis with ade4. TCRbeta CDR3s were clustered with GLIPH on cohort pairs matched by age and read depth, and cluster frequencies were compared by Wilcoxon test. TCRdb reanalyzed the reads, keeping one entry per CDR3 protein sequence and omitting DNA. TCRdb's processing, not the authors', yielded these V and J calls. This specimen's table enumerates around 9,700 distinct CDR3 sequences. The ten most abundant clones make up 33% of the sample.

Inclusive of the bounding cysteine and phenylalanine, the CDR3 is 14 residues long. DNA is not recorded here. CDR1 is given as SQVTM and CDR2 as ANQGSEA, both from the germline V gene. These same records also appear under a second study, on T cell repertoires in aging, cancer and after chemotherapy. As noted in the second study: Donors spanned six age groups from 30 or younger to 70 or older, with at least three individuals per group. Healthy donor control TCR repertoires were recorded over several months to years and showed clear clonal overlap across re-sampling. The full dataset contained several million TCR reads. Untreated patients with hematological or solid cancers showed significantly lower blood TCR diversity and higher clonality than age-matched healthy donors. In healthy donors, the decline in TCR diversity with age was mainly explained by loss of richness, whereas in cancer patients loss of evenness was also found to contribute. Median generation probability increased over the chemotherapy interval in both cancer cohorts, suggesting repertoire reconstitution through rebound thymic output. The authors noted that the repertoire data do not allow conclusions about immunological memory after chemotherapy. Peripheral blood TCR beta repertoires from healthy donors and cancer patients were profiled to examine immunoaging and T cell reconstitution after chemotherapy. A cohort of 220 or so cancer patients (roughly 90 with hematological and around 130 with solid cancers) was assembled, and 95 healthy donors were included as a reference group. Processing of the TRB sequences was carried out with MiXCR versions 2.12 and 3.0.5. The repertoire metrics were Shannon diversity, evenness, clonality (calculated as one minus evenness), and diversity profiles parameterized by alpha from 0 to 5. Generation probabilities of clones in paired pre- and post-chemotherapy samples were computed with the IGoR algorithm.

Rearrangement joined TRBV29-1 to TRBJ2-7; lacking DNA, the TRBD2 call made by TCRdb goes unchecked. Source material: peripheral blood. This clonotype was obtained from a human donor in good health. The CDR3 reads CSVTSPPALYEQYF.